This T cell receptor (beta chain) comes out of a study of cytotoxic CD8 clonotypes in ibrutinib-treated CLL. Study-wide context: Results showed 24 partial and 2 complete responses; following median roughly 66 months, around 15 remained remitted, approximately 12 advanced.

The CDR3 consists of 14 residues. Per germline, CDR1 MNHEY and CDR2 SVGAGI. Trimming cost V 6 bases and J 7 bases, with 15 bases left between them. About this clone: Its antigen is undetermined.

Profiling relied on immunoSEQ multiplex PCR, and the TCRdb table lists in-frame clones only, not all of them. Here the sample spans 110,000 to 150,000 clones, around 77% being singletons. Study conclusions and caveats: Clonality correlated strongly with circulating CD8+ T cells and exceeded age-matched healthy donors at baseline.

The source of this sequence is a human donor with chronic lymphocytic leukemia. The sequences come from PBMCs, collected after 12 months of ibrutinib treatment. V gene TRBV6-5 combines with J gene TRBJ1-4; D is possibly TRBD1 (6 bases). The CDR3 DNA reads as TGTGCCAGCAGGCTACAGGGTGGCGGTGAAAAACTGTTTTTT. Encoded protein: CASRLQGGGEKLFF.